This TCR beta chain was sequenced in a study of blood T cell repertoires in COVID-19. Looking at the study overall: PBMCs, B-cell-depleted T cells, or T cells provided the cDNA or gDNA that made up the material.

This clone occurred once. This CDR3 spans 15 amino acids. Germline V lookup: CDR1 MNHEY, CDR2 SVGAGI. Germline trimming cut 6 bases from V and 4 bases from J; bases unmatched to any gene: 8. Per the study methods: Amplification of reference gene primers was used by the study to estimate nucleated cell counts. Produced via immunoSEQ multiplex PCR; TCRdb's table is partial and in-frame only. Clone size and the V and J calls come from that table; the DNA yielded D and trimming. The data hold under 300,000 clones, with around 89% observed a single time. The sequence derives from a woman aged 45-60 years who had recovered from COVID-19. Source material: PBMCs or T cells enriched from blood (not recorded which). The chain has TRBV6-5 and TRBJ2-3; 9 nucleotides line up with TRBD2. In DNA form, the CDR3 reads TGTGCCAGCAGAAATAGCGGGAGTAGGGCAGATACGCAGTATTTT. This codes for CASRNSGSRADTQYF.